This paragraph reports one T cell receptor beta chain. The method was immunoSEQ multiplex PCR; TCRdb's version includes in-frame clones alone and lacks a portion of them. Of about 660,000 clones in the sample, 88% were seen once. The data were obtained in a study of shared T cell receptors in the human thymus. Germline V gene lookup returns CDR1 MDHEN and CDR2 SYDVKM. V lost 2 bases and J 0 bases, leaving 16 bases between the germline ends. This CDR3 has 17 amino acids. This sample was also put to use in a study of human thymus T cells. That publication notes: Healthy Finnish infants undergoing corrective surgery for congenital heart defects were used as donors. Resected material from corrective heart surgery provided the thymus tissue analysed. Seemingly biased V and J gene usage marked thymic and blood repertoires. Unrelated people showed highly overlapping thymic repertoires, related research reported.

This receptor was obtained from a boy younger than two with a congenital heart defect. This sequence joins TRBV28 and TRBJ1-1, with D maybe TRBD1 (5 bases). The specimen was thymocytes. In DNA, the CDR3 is TGTGCCAGCAGTTTAGTACAGGCACGTGGCATGAACACTGAAGCTTTCTTT. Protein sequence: CASSLVQARGMNTEAFF.